These T cell receptor beta chains were read from a single sample in a study of CD8 T cells in ankylosing spondylitis. One entry per CDR3 protein results from TCRdb running MiXCR on the 5' RACE reads. Here the sample spans 700,000 or so distinct CDR3 sequences, around 17% being singletons. Input material: blood, either unsorted or a sorted T cell fraction (not recorded which). These receptors all come from a male donor with ankylosing spondylitis. CDR3s include the opening cysteine and the closing phenylalanine or tryptophan. Fields, in order: D gene, clone size, J gene, V gene, CDR3 DNA, CDR3 protein. A D gene is named only where the DNA matches it firmly. Only part of the rows carry a size: once, few, many, or a class if the clone is expanded.

NA | NA | TRBJ1-2 | TRBV6-1 | TGTGCCAGCAGCCTATCGTCGGGGAAGTTTGGCTACACCTTC | CASSLSSGKFGYTF
NA | NA | TRBJ1-6 | TRBV12-3/TRBV12-4 | TGTGCCAGCAGTTCAGATATTGAGAATTCACCCCTCCACTTT | CASSSDIENSPLHF
NA | once | TRBJ2-1 | TRBV20-1 | TGCAGTGCTAGAGACGAGATCCAGCAGTTCTTC | CSARDEIQQFF
TRBD1 | many | TRBJ2-2 | TRBV2 | TGTGCCAGCAGTATTCAGGGGGCGCGCACCGGGGAGCTGTTTTTT | CASSIQGARTGELFF
TRBD1 | NA | TRBJ2-7 | TRBV5-1 | TGCGCCAGCAGCTTGGGGACAGGGGCCCCCTACGAGCAGTACTTC | CASSLGTGAPYEQYF
NA | NA | TRBJ2-1 | TRBV5-1 | TGCGCCAGCAGCTCGTATGACAGTGAGCAGTTCTTC | CASSSYDSEQFF
NA | few | TRBJ1-1 | TRBV4-1 | TGCGCCAGCAGCCAAGCGGTGAACACTGAAGCTTTCTTT | CASSQAVNTEAFF
NA | NA | TRBJ1-2 | TRBV10-3 | TGTGCCATCAGTGAGCGGGGGGACGGTGGCTACACCTTC | CAISERGDGGYTF
TRBD1 | NA | TRBJ1-3 | TRBV13 | TGTGCCAGCAGTAGGGACAGGGGCCCGCACACCATATATTTT | CASSRDRGPHTIYF
TRBD1 | NA | TRBJ1-2 | TRBV29-1 | TGCAGCGTTTTAATCCTCCCCGTCGGTTCGACAGGGGAGGATGGCTACACCTTC | CSVLILPVGSTGEDGYTF
NA | few | TRBJ2-5 | TRBV5-5 | TGTGCCAGCACTCTCTGGGGGCAAGAGACCCAGTACTTC | CASTLWGQETQYF
TRBD1 | many | TRBJ1-2 | TRBV20-1 | TGCAGTGCAGGGGGACCCGGACAGGGTCCTGGCTACACCTTC | CSAGGPGQGPGYTF
NA | many | TRBJ2-2 | TRBV5-1 | TGCGCCAGCAGCTTGGAGGGGAACACCGGGGAGCTGTTTTTT | CASSLEGNTGELFF
TRBD2 | NA | TRBJ2-2 | TRBV5-1 | TGCGCCAGCAGCTTGTCGAGACTAGCAAGCGGAGGGGAGCTGTTTTTT | CASSLSRLASGGELFF
NA | NA | TRBJ2-3 | TRBV7-9 | TGTGCCAGCAGCTTACGACTCTCTAGCACAGATACGCAGTATTTT | CASSLRLSSTDTQYF
NA | many | TRBJ2-7 | TRBV7-9 | TGTGCCAGCAGCTTCCGGGACTCCTCCTACGAGCAGTACTTC | CASSFRDSSYEQYF
NA | few | TRBJ2-5 | TRBV7-8 | TGTGCCAGCAGCTTAGTTCCACGGAGAACCAAAGAGACCCAGTACTTC | CASSLVPRRTKETQYF
NA | few | TRBJ2-5 | TRBV20-1 | TGCAGTGCTAGCCGGGGCAGGGTCGAGACCCAGTACTTC | CSASRGRVETQYF
NA | few | TRBJ1-6 | TRBV13 | TGTGCCAGCGTGCCCTGGAAAGGTGATTCACCCCTCCACTTT | CASVPWKGDSPLHF
TRBD1 | many | TRBJ1-6 | TRBV7-9 | TGTGCCAGCAGGAGACAGGGAGATAATTCACCCCTCCACTTT | CASRRQGDNSPLHF
NA | NA | TRBJ2-7 | TRBV5-6 | TGTGCCAGCAGCGACCTGAATGGCGGTGAGCAGTACTTC | CASSDLNGGEQYF
TRBD1 | few | TRBJ2-7 | TRBV10-3 | TGTGCCATCCAGGGGACAGGGAACGGCGAGCAGTACTTC | CAIQGTGNGEQYF
NA | few | TRBJ2-1 | TRBV3-1 | TGTGCCAGCAGCCAAAGTTTAGACAGGAGGCCTAACAATGAGCAGTTCTTC | CASSQSLDRRPNNEQFF
TRBD1 | many | TRBJ2-7 | TRBV6-2/TRBV6-3 | TGTGCCAGCAGTTACTCCCATCAGGGGGCCGGATCCTACGAGCAGTACTTC | CASSYSHQGAGSYEQYF
NA | few | TRBJ2-3 | TRBV20-1 | TGCAGTGCCCTCTTGGGCCTAACAGATACGCAGTATTTT | CSALLGLTDTQYF
TRBD1 | NA | TRBJ2-1 | TRBV6-5 | TGTGCCAGCAGTTACGGGACAGTAGCTGAGCAGTTCTTC | CASSYGTVAEQFF
TRBD2 | NA | TRBJ2-1 | TRBV7-9 | TGTGCCAGCAGCATTCGTGCCGGGACTAGCGGGAACCATGAGCAGTTCTTC | CASSIRAGTSGNHEQFF
TRBD1 | few | TRBJ1-2 | TRBV4-1 | TGCGCCAGCAGCCTCGACAGGGGGCAGGATGGCTACACCTTC | CASSLDRGQDGYTF
NA | few | TRBJ2-2 | TRBV2 | TGTGCCAGCAGTGAGGGGACCCTTACCGGGGAGCTGTTTTTT | CASSEGTLTGELFF
NA | NA | TRBJ2-3 | TRBV11-3 | TGTGCCAGCAGCTACGGAACGGGGGTGCCCACAGATACGCAGTATTTT | CASSYGTGVPTDTQYF
TRBD2 | few | TRBJ2-3 | TRBV20-1 | TGCAGTGCTAGAGGGGCCAGCGGGGGGTTAGGTACGCAGTATTTT | CSARGASGGLGTQYF
NA | few | TRBJ1-6 | TRBV5-1 | TGCGCCAGCAGCTGGACGGCGGGCAGGGGTAATTCACCCCTCCACTTT | CASSWTAGRGNSPLHF
TRBD2 | few | TRBJ2-1 | TRBV28 | TGTGCCAGCAGTCCGGGGGGTGCCGGGGGGAATACCAATCGAAGGAATGAGCAGTTCTTC | CASSPGGAGGNTNRRNEQFF
TRBD2 | NA | TRBJ2-2 | TRBV5-6 | TGTGCCAGCAGCATTAGCGGGAGGTACCCGAACACCGGGGAGCTGTTTTTT | CASSISGRYPNTGELFF
NA | few | TRBJ1-1 | TRBV6-1 | TGTGCCAGCAGTGAACACCTGAACACTGAAGCTTTCTTT | CASSEHLNTEAFF
NA | few | TRBJ2-7 | TRBV7-6 | TGTGCCAGCAGCTTTAACGGGGGGCTCTACGAGCAGTACTTC | CASSFNGGLYEQYF
TRBD2 | NA | TRBJ2-1 | TRBV4-1 | TGCGCCAGCAGCCAAGACCCCCGCGGGGGGGGTAGTGAGCAGTTCTTC | CASSQDPRGGGSEQFF
TRBD2 | NA | TRBJ2-1 | TRBV29-1 | TGCAGCGCCCTCGCGGTGCGGGGGGTCTCCTACAATGAGCAGTTCTTC | CSALAVRGVSYNEQFF
NA | many | TRBJ2-1 | TRBV5-1 | TGCGCCAGCAGCCCTCCGCTTTCAGGGAATGAGCAGTTCTTC | CASSPPLSGNEQFF
TRBD1 | few | TRBJ2-3 | TRBV4-3 | TGCGCCAGCAGTCACGGACAGGGAGAGGCAGATACGCAGTATTTT | CASSHGQGEADTQYF
NA | NA | TRBJ1-1 | TRBV29-1 | TGCAGCGTTGACCCCAGCGGCACTGAAGCTTTCTTT | CSVDPSGTEAFF
NA | NA | TRBJ2-7 | TRBV7-2 | TGTGCCAGCAGCTCACCGCTACAGGGGAGGTCCTACGAGCAGTACTTC | CASSSPLQGRSYEQYF
NA | few | TRBJ1-1 | TRBV5-5 | TGTGCCAGCAGCCCCGGCGGGGCGTTACATGAAGCTTTCTTT | CASSPGGALHEAFF
TRBD1 | NA | TRBJ1-2 | TRBV28 | TGTGCCAGCAGTTTACGCGAGGGACAGGGCGGCTGGTATGGCTACACCTTC | CASSLREGQGGWYGYTF
TRBD2 | NA | TRBJ2-7 | TRBV6-1 | TGTGCCAGCAGCAGACTAGCGGGGGCGCTTACGGAGCAGTACTTC | CASSRLAGALTEQYF
NA | many | TRBJ2-7 | TRBV7-2 | TGTGCCAGCAGCTTAGAGGACTACGAGCAGTACTTC | CASSLEDYEQYF
TRBD2 | few | TRBJ2-5 | TRBV20-1 | TGCAGTGCCCCACTAGCGGGAGGGGCCCAGTACTTC | CSAPLAGGAQYF
NA | few | TRBJ1-2 | TRBV2 | TGTGCCAGCATCGCGTTCGGCTATGGCTACACCTTC | CASIAFGYGYTF
NA | NA | TRBJ2-7 | TRBV2 | TGTGCCAGCAGTGTTGGCGGTCAGGGTGGCCAAATAGGCTACGAGCAGTACTTC | CASSVGGQGGQIGYEQYF
NA | few | TRBJ1-2 | TRBV20-1 | TGCAGTGCGCCTGGGAGGCTTTATGGCTACACCTTC | CSAPGRLYGYTF
TRBD2 | NA | TRBJ2-3 | TRBV13 | TGTGCCAGCAGCTCGGGAATGGGACTAGCGGGGACACTCAGCCTACACACAGATACGCAGTATTTT | CASSSGMGLAGTLSLHTDTQYF